Here is one TCR beta chain with its context. These data originate in a study of cytomegalovirus exposure and HLA in healthy donors. V gave up 6 bases and J gave up 1 base; unmatched junction bases: 4. Germline-derived CDR1 and CDR2 are LNHDA and SQIVND (reference sequence). This CDR3 is 14 amino acids long. PCR was performed using 60 Vbeta and 13 Jbeta primers. Libraries were prepared by immunoSEQ multiplex PCR; TCRdb keeps only in-frame clonotypes and omits some of them. There are 110,000 to 150,000 clones in the sample; 70% to 85% occur only once, and about 3.4% lies in the top ten. The sequence was collected from a male donor in good health and CMV-seronegative. This rearrangement joins TRBV19 to TRBJ1-1; 8 bases agree with TRBD1. Sequences were obtained from PBMCs. The CDR3, as DNA: TGTGCCAGTAGCTGGACAGGGACGAACACTGAAGCTTTCTTT. It yields the protein CASSWTGTNTEAFF.